The 13 T cell receptor beta chains below come from one sample, sequenced in a study of blood T cell repertoires in COVID-19. The assay was immunoSEQ multiplex PCR, and TCRdb's table has in-frame clones only and misses some. The table shows a few hundred thousand clones, with more than 85% occurring only once. Sequencing was done on a sample of PBMCs or T cells enriched from blood (not recorded which). The receptors derive from an older woman who had recovered from COVID-19.

J is TRBJ2-5 and V is TRBV5-1, with a tentative D call TRBD2 (5 bases). Trimming stripped 2 bases from V and 5 bases from J, with 13 bases between. Germline CDR1 and CDR2: SGHRS and YFSETQ. This CDR3 has 14 residues. The CDR3 loop reads CASSLSGIEETQYF. CDR3 nucleotide sequence: TGCGCCAGCAGCTTATCGGGGATCGAGGAGACCCAGTACTTC.

The chain joins TRBV5-1 to TRBJ1-6, with D perhaps TRBD1 (5 bases). Trimming removed 7 bases from V and 6 bases from J, with 8 bases in between. Germline V gene data show CDR1 as SGHRS and CDR2 as YFSETQ. The CDR3 runs to 12 residues. For the CDR3, the DNA is TGCGCCAGCGCCGACAGTAATTCACCCCTCCACTTT. This sequence encodes CASADSNSPLHF.

The rearrangement uses TRBV2 and TRBJ1-6; 7 bases are shared with TRBD1. The CDR3 is 16 residues long. J was trimmed by 6 bases and V by 4 bases; bases with no gene match: 9. CDR1 and CDR2 (germline): SNHLY, FYNNEI. The CDR3 here is CASSGGVGQPNSPLHF. CDR3 nucleotide sequence: TGTGCCAGCAGTGGGGGGGTGGGACAGCCTAATTCACCCCTCCACTTT.

The rearrangement uses TRBV24-1 and TRBJ2-1; TRBD2 matches at 7 bases. Germline assignment: CDR1 KGHDR and CDR2 SFDVKD. The CDR3 runs to 14 residues. V lost 7 bases to trimming and J lost 6 bases; unmatched junction nucleotides: 8. In DNA, the CDR3 is TGTGCCACCAGGGGCCACGGGACTACCAATGAGCAGTTCTTC. Its translation is CATRGHGTTNEQFF.

In regard to this clone: The same CDR3 also results from other DNA sequences found in this sample. The chain recombines TRBV11-2 with TRBJ1-4; 10 nucleotides match TRBD1. With 5 bases clipped from V and 7 bases from J, the junction kept 4 bases outside the gene matches. The CDR3 spans 14 residues. The V gene's germline CDR1 is SGHAT and CDR2 FQNNGV. This chain's CDR3 is CASSPRTGGEKLFF. The CDR3 nucleotides are TGTGCCAGCAGCCCAAGGACAGGGGGTGAAAAACTGTTTTTT.

This clone is a singleton in its sample. The chain employs TRBV2 and TRBJ1-2; 7 bases agree with TRBD1. The V gene end was trimmed by 7 bases and the J gene end by 4 bases; junction bases not matched to a gene: 9. The CDR3 sequence is 14 residues long. The V gene's germline CDR1 is SNHLY and CDR2 FYNNEI. The CDR3 here is CASNPSGGSYGYTF. The CDR3 coding sequence is TGTGCCAGCAATCCGTCAGGGGGAAGCTATGGCTACACCTTC.

The gene calls are TRBV10-3 and TRBJ2-2, with TRBD2 matching 7 bases. Trimming cost V 8 bases and J 2 bases; bases outside gene matches: 2. CDR3 length equals 13 residues. The V gene's germline CDR1 is ENHRY and CDR2 SYGVKD. CDR3 sequence: CAIGTTNTGELFF. The DNA for the CDR3 is TGTGCCATCGGGACTACTAACACCGGGGAGCTGTTTTTT.

V usage is TRBV18 and J usage is TRBJ2-3; D possibly corresponds to TRBD2 (6 bases). Germline values: CDR1 KGHSH, CDR2 LQKENI. This CDR3 is built from 14 residues. The V end lost 4 bases, the J end lost 1 base, and 9 bases lay between the germline ends. CDR3 DNA sequence: TGTGCCAGCTCACTGGGACTGGGCACAGATACGCAGTATTTT. Translation: CASSLGLGTDTQYF.

This clone was observed once. The chain couples TRBV7-9 to TRBJ2-7; D is possibly TRBD2 (5 bases). CDR3 size: 14 residues. The ends were cut back, 4 bases at V and 3 bases at J, with 13 bases in the middle. Germline CDR1 SEHNR, CDR2 FQNEAQ (reference sequence). CDR3 region: CASSSVEGDYEQYF. CDR3 nucleotide sequence: TGTGCCAGCAGCTCCGTTGAGGGCGACTACGAGCAGTACTTC.

The rearrangement uses TRBV5-4 and TRBJ1-4, with a weak D call TRBD1 (5 bases). This CDR3 region has 15 residues. Germline V gene data show CDR1 as SGHNT and CDR2 as YYREEE (reference sequence). The V end was cut by 4 bases, the J end by 3 bases, with 13 bases between. The CDR3 sequence is CASSLFDSPNEKLFF. As DNA, the CDR3 is TGTGCCAGCAGCCTCTTTGACAGCCCTAATGAAAAACTGTTTTTT.

This sequence joins TRBV18 and TRBJ1-2; a weak D match, TRBD1 (5 bases). Per the germline V gene, CDR1 is KGHSH and CDR2 is LQKENI. The CDR3 runs to 15 residues. Between the trimmed V and J ends, which lost 3 bases and 6 bases, there was a span of 17 bases. CDR3 nucleotide sequence: TGTGCCAGCTCACCTAACCTCGGAGGGGAGGATGGCTACACCTTC. Protein: CASSPNLGGEDGYTF.

The CDR3 is CASSRTTSSGPNTEAFF. The CDR3 DNA follows: TGTGCCAGCAGCCGAACCACATCGTCAGGTCCGAACACTGAAGCTTTCTTT. The J gene is TRBJ1-1, the V gene TRBV9; D ambiguous. This CDR3 comprises 17 residues. The germline V gene encodes CDR1 SGDLS and CDR2 YYNGEE. The ends were cut back, 4 bases at V and 1 base at J, with 20 bases in the middle.

This clone was seen a handful of times. This chain links TRBV5-5 with TRBJ2-2, with D perhaps matching TRBD2 (6 bases). V gave up 0 bases and J gave up 5 bases, with 11 bases separating them. Germline CDR1 and CDR2: SGHKS and YYEKEE (reference sequence). The CDR3 consists of 15 residues. The CDR3 here is CASSLGRDGTGELFF. The CDR3 DNA reads as TGTGCCAGCAGCTTGGGGAGGGACGGTACCGGGGAGCTGTTTTTT.